The TCR beta chain described here comes from a study of CD8+ T cells in alopecia areata. V was pared by 5 bases and J by 8 bases, with 8 bases of the junction left unmatched. Germline CDR1 is SQVTM and CDR2 is ANQGSEA. CDR3 length: 13 amino acids. Only a few counts were recorded for this clone. Sequencing templates came from extracted RNA that was reverse transcribed into cDNA. The protocol was immunoSEQ multiplex PCR, while the TCRdb copy is restricted to in-frame clones and leaves out a portion. The sample has some 120,000 clones; roughly 50% are singletons. The study team obtained lesional scalp punch biopsies and peripheral blood from alopecia areata patients.

The chain couples TRBV29-1 to TRBJ1-4; TRBD1 matches 7 bases. The sequence was obtained from a human donor with alopecia areata. The source material was NKG2D-low CD8+ T cells sorted from blood. CDR3 coding DNA: TGCAGCGTTCGGGACAGTCTTTCCGAAAAACTGTTTTTT. This translates into CSVRDSLSEKLFF.